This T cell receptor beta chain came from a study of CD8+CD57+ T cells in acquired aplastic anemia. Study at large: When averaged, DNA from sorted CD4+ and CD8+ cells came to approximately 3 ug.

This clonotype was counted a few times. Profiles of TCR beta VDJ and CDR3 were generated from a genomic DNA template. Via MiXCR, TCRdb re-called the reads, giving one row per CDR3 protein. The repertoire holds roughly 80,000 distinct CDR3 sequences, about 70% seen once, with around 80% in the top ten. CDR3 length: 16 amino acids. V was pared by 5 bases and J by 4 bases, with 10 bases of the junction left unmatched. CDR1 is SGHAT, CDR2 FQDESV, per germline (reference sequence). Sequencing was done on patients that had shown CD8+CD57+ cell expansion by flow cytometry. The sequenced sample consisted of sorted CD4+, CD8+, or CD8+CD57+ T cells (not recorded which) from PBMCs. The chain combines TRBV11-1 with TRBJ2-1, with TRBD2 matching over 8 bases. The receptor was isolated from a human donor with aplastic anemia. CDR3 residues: CASSPPPAGVYNEQFF. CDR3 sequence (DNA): TGTGCCAGCAGCCCCCCCCCAGCGGGGGTTTACAATGAGCAGTTCTTC.